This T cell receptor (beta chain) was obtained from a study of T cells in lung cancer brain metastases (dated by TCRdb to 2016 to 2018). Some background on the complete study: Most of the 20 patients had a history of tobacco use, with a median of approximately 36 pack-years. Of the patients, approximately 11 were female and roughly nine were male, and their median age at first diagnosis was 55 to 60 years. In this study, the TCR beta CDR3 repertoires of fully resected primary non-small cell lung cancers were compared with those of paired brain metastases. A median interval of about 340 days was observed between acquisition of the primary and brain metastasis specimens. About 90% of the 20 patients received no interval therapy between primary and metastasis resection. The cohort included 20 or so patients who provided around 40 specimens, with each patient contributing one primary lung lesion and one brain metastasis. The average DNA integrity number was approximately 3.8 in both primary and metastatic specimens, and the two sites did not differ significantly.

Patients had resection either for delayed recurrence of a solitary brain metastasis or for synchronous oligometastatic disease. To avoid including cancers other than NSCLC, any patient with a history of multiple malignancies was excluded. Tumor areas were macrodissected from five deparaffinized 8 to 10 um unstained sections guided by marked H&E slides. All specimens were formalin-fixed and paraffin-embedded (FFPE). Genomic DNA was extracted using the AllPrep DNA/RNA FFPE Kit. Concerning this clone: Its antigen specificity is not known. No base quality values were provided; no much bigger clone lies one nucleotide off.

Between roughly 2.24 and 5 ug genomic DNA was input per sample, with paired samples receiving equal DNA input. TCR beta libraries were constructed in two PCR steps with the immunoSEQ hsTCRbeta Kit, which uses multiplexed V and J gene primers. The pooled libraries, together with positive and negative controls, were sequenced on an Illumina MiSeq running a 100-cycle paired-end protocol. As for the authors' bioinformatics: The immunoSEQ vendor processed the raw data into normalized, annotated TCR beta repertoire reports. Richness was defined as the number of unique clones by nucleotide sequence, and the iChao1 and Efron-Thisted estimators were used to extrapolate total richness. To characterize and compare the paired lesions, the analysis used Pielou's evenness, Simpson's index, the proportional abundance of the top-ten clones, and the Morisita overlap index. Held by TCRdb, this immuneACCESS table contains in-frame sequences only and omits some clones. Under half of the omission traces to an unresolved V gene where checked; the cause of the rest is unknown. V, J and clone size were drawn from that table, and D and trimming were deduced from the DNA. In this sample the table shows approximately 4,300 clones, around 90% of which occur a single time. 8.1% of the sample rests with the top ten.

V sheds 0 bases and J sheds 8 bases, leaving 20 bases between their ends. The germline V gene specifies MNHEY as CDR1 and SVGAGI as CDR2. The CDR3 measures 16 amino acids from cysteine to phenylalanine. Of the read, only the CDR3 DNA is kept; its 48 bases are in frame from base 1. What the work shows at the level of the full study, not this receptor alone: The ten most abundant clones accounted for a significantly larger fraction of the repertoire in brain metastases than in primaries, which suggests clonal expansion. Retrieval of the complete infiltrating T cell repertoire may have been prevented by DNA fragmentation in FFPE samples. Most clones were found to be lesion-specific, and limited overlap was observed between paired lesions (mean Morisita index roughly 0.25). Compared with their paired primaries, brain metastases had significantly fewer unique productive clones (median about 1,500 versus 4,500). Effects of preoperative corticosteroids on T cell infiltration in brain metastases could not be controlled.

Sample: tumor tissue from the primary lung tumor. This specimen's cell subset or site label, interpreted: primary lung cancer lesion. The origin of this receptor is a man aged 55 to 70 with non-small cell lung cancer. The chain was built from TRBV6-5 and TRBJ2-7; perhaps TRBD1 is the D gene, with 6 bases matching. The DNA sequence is TGTGCCAGCAGTTACTCGAGGGCAGGGGCCCCCATAAAGCAGTACTTC. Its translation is CASSYSRAGAPIKQYF.